This is a list of T cell receptor beta chains from one sample in a study of TIL therapy for anti-PD-1-resistant metastatic lung cancer. Sequencing used immunoSEQ multiplex PCR; TCRdb keeps in-frame clones, though not all of them. Of tens of thousands of clones listed, about nine tenths are singletons. Sequenced material: blood, taken at baseline. The receptor set was obtained from a person aged 25 to 85 with non-small cell lung cancer. The CDR3 runs from the conserved cysteine through the conserved F or W. A D gene is named only where the DNA matches it firmly. A clone size is listed for some rows: how often the clone was seen (once, few, many), or a class if it is expanded.

TRBD1,TRBJ2-7,TRBV28,17,.,CASRQNPGTGGEHEQYF,TGTGCCAGCAGACAAAATCCCGGGACAGGGGGCGAGCACGAGCAGTACTTC
.,TRBJ1-6,TRBV5-1,14,.,CASSLDSLNSPLHF,TGCGCCAGCAGCTTGGACAGTCTAAATTCACCCCTCCACTTT
.,TRBJ2-4,TRBV25-1,13,.,CATTLGTKNIQYF,TGTGCCACTACCTTGGGAACCAAAAACATTCAGTACTTC
.,TRBJ2-5,TRBV5-1,14,.,CASSLATGLDTQYF,TGCGCCAGCAGCTTGGCAACAGGGCTTGATACCCAGTACTTC
.,TRBJ2-1,TRBV5-5,13,once,CASSSVSRDEQFF,TGTGCCAGCAGCTCAGTAAGTAGGGATGAGCAGTTCTTC
.,TRBJ2-6,TRBV7-9,16,.,CASSPGQISGANVLTF,TGTGCCAGCAGCCCAGGACAGATCTCTGGGGCCAACGTCCTGACTTTC
.,TRBJ2-7,TRBV6-4,13,.,CASRSADPYEQYF,TGTGCCAGCAGGTCAGCCGACCCCTACGAGCAGTACTTC
.,TRBJ2-1,TRBV18,17,.,CASSREQPGLVSSEQFF,TGTGCCAGCTCACGAGAACAGCCCGGGTTGGTATCGAGTGAGCAGTTCTTC
.,TRBJ2-1,TRBV10-1,14,.,CASSESLVQGEQFF,TGCGCCAGCAGTGAGTCGCTAGTCCAGGGTGAGCAGTTCTTC
.,TRBJ2-3,TRBV24-1,14,.,CATTGEGGTDTQYF,TGTGCCACCACGGGAGAGGGAGGCACAGATACGCAGTATTTT
TRBD1,TRBJ1-1,TRBV4-1,14,.,CASSQETGFAEAFF,TGCGCCAGCAGCCAAGAGACAGGGTTCGCTGAAGCTTTCTTT
.,TRBJ1-5,TRBV19,14,few,CASRDPGEGQPQHF,TGTGCCAGTAGGGATCCAGGGGAAGGTCAGCCCCAGCATTTT
TRBD1,TRBJ1-1,TRBV20-1,10,few,CSAREGAAFF,TGCAGTGCCCGAGAGGGGGCTGCTTTCTTT
.,TRBJ2-1,TRBV3-1/TRBV3-2,15,.,CASSAAALSYNEQFF,TGTGCCAGCAGTGCGGCAGCTCTTTCCTACAATGAGCAGTTCTTC
.,TRBJ1-2,TRBV2,9,.,CASTDPYTF,TGTGCCAGCACCGACCCGTACACCTTC
.,TRBJ2-7,TRBV9,14,.,CASSVDLSQALQYF,TGTGCCAGCAGCGTAGACCTTTCTCAGGCCCTGCAGTACTTC
.,TRBJ2-6,TRBV3-1/TRBV3-2,17,.,CASSPSDSSSGANVLTF,TGTGCCAGCAGCCCAAGTGACTCGAGCTCTGGGGCCAACGTCCTGACTTTC
TRBD1,TRBJ2-7,TRBV28,15,.,CASSSPTQGASEQYF,TGTGCCAGCAGTTCCCCGACGCAGGGGGCATCCGAGCAGTACTTC
TRBD1,TRBJ2-7,TRBV10-3,15,.,CAISDYDRVAYEQYF,TGTGCCATCAGTGATTATGACAGGGTCGCCTACGAGCAGTACTTC
TRBD1,TRBJ1-3,TRBV11-3,17,.,CASSQSGQGASGNTIYF,TGTGCCAGCAGCCAGAGCGGACAGGGGGCGTCTGGAAACACCATATATTTT
TRBD1,TRBJ2-3,TRBV2,15,.,CASSGTGGEADTQYF,TGTGCCAGCAGTGGAACAGGGGGAGAGGCAGATACGCAGTATTTT
.,TRBJ2-3,TRBV4-1,18,.,CASSQADWAGGRTDTQYF,TGCGCCAGCAGCCAAGCTGATTGGGCTGGAGGCCGCACAGATACGCAGTATTTT
TRBD1,TRBJ1-5,TRBV30,18,few,CAWSAGTGTLNSNQPQHF,TGTGCCTGGAGTGCCGGGACAGGGACTCTCAATAGCAATCAGCCCCAGCATTTT
.,TRBJ2-3,TRBV19,10,once,CASGDPVQYF,TGTGCCAGTGGGGATCCCGTACAGTATTTT
TRBD1,TRBJ2-2,TRBV7-3,16,few,CASSLQGTGGPGELFF,TGTGCCAGCAGCTTACAAGGGACAGGGGGCCCCGGGGAGCTGTTTTTT
.,TRBJ2-5,TRBV3-1/TRBV3-2,14,once,CASSPMRGGETQYF,TGTGCCAGCAGTCCCATGAGGGGCGGGGAGACCCAGTACTTC
.,TRBJ1-1,TRBV19,13,.,CASSIEGGTEAFF,TGTGCCAGTAGTATAGAGGGGGGCACTGAAGCTTTCTTT
.,TRBJ2-2,TRBV10-2,15,.,CASSMASWNTGELFF,TGCGCCAGCAGTATGGCTAGCTGGAACACCGGGGAGCTGTTTTTT
.,TRBJ2-7,TRBV20-1,10,.,CSAMRGEQYF,TGCAGTGCTATGCGGGGCGAGCAGTACTTC
.,TRBJ1-5,TRBV12-3/TRBV12-4,13,.,CASSLAANQPQHF,TGTGCCAGCAGTTTGGCAGCCAATCAGCCCCAGCATTTT
.,TRBJ2-1,TRBV6-5,15,.,CASIGGSVSYNEQFF,TGTGCCAGCATAGGTGGGTCTGTCTCCTACAATGAGCAGTTCTTC
.,TRBJ2-1,TRBV7-6,15,.,CASSPRRGSYNEQFF,TGTGCCAGCAGCCCTAGAAGGGGGTCCTACAATGAGCAGTTCTTC
.,TRBJ1-1,TRBV7-9,13,.,CASRSIQVAEAFF,TGTGCCAGCAGGTCGATCCAGGTGGCTGAAGCTTTCTTT
TRBD1,TRBJ1-5,TRBV6-6,14,.,CASSYATGDQPQHF,TGTGCCAGCAGTTACGCGACAGGGGATCAGCCCCAGCATTTT
TRBD1,TRBJ2-7,TRBV9,14,.,CASSAWDRGYEQYF,TGTGCCAGCAGCGCCTGGGACAGGGGCTACGAGCAGTACTTC
.,TRBJ2-2,TRBV10-3,13,.,CAIRDGNTGELFF,TGTGCCATCAGGGACGGTAACACCGGGGAGCTGTTTTTT
TRBD1,TRBJ1-2,TRBV2,12,.,CARFDRGYGYTF,TGTGCCAGGTTCGACAGGGGATATGGCTACACCTTC
.,TRBJ1-1,TRBV18,14,.,CASSPNTVAGEAFF,TGTGCCAGCTCACCAAATACCGTTGCGGGGGAGGCTTTCTTT
TRBD2,TRBJ2-3,TRBV7-3,14,.,CASSLAGVGDTQYF,TGTGCCAGCAGCTTAGCGGGAGTTGGGGATACGCAGTATTTT
TRBD2,TRBJ2-1,TRBV6-2/TRBV6-3,16,.,CASSVSAGVGYNEQFF,TGTGCCAGCAGTGTTTCGGCGGGAGTGGGGTACAATGAGCAGTTCTTC
.,TRBJ2-2,TRBV25-1,12,.,CASREGAGELFF,TGTGCCAGCAGGGAAGGTGCCGGGGAGCTGTTTTTT
.,TRBJ2-6,TRBV29-1,15,once,CSVAIQGGGANVLTF,TGCAGCGTTGCAATACAGGGCGGCGGGGCCAACGTCCTGACTTTC
.,TRBJ2-7,TRBV5-6,13,.,CASSQASSYEQYF,TGTGCCAGCAGCCAGGCAAGCTCCTACGAGCAGTACTTC
.,TRBJ2-2,TRBV27,14,once,CASSFSGGTGELFF,TGTGCCAGCAGTTTTTCAGGGGGGACCGGGGAGCTGTTTTTT
TRBD1,TRBJ2-2,TRBV29-1,14,once,CSVSPGTEAGELFF,TGCAGCGTTTCTCCCGGGACAGAGGCCGGGGAGCTGTTTTTT
.,TRBJ2-3,TRBV29-1,14,.,CSVDPGFGTDTQYF,TGCAGCGTTGATCCGGGCTTCGGCACAGATACGCAGTATTTT
.,TRBJ2-3,TRBV25-1,16,.,CASSEQGGLSTDTQYF,TGTGCCAGCAGTGAGCAGGGGGGCCTCTCCACAGATACGCAGTATTTT
.,TRBJ2-7,TRBV5-1,14,.,CASSLTAGTYEQYF,TGCGCCAGCAGCTTGACGGCTGGAACCTACGAGCAGTACTTC